These 24 T cell receptor beta chains came from one sample sequenced in a study of blood T cell repertoires in COVID-19. Profiling relied on immunoSEQ multiplex PCR, and the TCRdb table lists in-frame clones only, not all of them. This sample has fewer than 100,000 clones; around 83% occur once, and the top ten carry more than 20%. The sequencing input was peripheral blood. The receptors shown here come from a woman between 50 and 59 years old with acute or convalescent COVID-19.

The gene calls are TRBV7-2 and TRBJ2-3; 8 bases are shared with TRBD2. The ends lost 3 bases at V and 6 bases at J; junction bases unmatched: 5. The CDR3 totals 14 residues. Germline V gene lookup returns CDR1 SGHTA and CDR2 FQGNSA. The CDR3 nucleotides are TGTGCCAGCAGCTTCGGACTAGCCCAGGATACGCAGTATTTT. Translated: CASSFGLAQDTQYF.

The V and J genes are TRBV2 and TRBJ1-6; TRBD1 might be the D (5 bases). CDR1 is SNHLY and CDR2 is FYNNEI in the germline V gene. V gave up 0 bases and J gave up 0 bases, with 9 bases separating them. The CDR3 has 17 residues. The CDR3 region has the DNA TGTGCCAGCAGTGAAGCGGGGCGGAGCTCCTATAATTCACCCCTCCACTTT. Amino acid sequence: CASSEAGRSSYNSPLHF.

The rearrangement uses TRBV4-1 and TRBJ2-4, with a weak D call TRBD1 (5 bases). CDR1 is MGHRA, CDR2 YSYEKL, per germline. Trimming removed 2 bases at V and 1 base at J, with 18 bases between. CDR3 length: 18 residues. The CDR3 nucleotides are TGCGCCAGCAGCCAACTGGGGCGGACCCGGCGGGCCAAAAACATTCAGTACTTC. Amino acids: CASSQLGRTRRAKNIQYF.

This clone was recorded once. V gene TRBV2 combines with J gene TRBJ1-5, with D uncertain. In germline, CDR1 is SNHLY, CDR2 FYNNEI. This CDR3 has 13 residues. V gave up 6 bases and J gave up 3 bases, with 9 bases separating them. The CDR3 protein is CASSGEANQPQHF. The CDR3 nucleotides read TGTGCCAGCAGCGGGGAGGCCAATCAGCCCCAGCATTTT.

The chain recombines TRBV6-4 with TRBJ2-3; D unresolved. Germline V gene data show CDR1 as MRHNA and CDR2 as SNTAGT. V gave up 5 bases and J gave up 6 bases, with 12 bases separating them. The CDR3 loop spans 13 amino acids. The CDR3 reads CASSFLPEDTQYF. Here the CDR3 DNA reads TGTGCCAGCAGTTTTCTCCCGGAGGATACGCAGTATTTT.

This clone qualifies as medium-sized. Written as DNA, the CDR3 is TGTGCCAGCAGCAAAGGCAGACATCGACAAGAGACCCAGTACTTC. This gives the protein CASSKGRHRQETQYF. The chain couples TRBV21-1 to TRBJ2-5; the D call TRBD1 from the table was never checked on the DNA. TRBV21-1 is designated a pseudogene. This CDR3 contains 15 residues.

In its sample, this clone was seen once. This chain connects TRBV7-3 to TRBJ2-3; D not certain. This CDR3 has 15 amino acids. The V and J ends lost 5 bases and 2 bases respectively, with 14 bases between them. From germline, CDR1 is SGHTA and CDR2 FQGTGA. The CDR3 region has the DNA TGTGCCAGCAGCCTCTACCCCCGTAACACAGATACGCAGTATTTT. It codes for CASSLYPRNTDTQYF.

The V and J genes are TRBV2 and TRBJ2-5; TRBD1 is a possible D gene (6 bases). With 2 bases removed from V and 2 bases from J, the gap between germline ends came to 12 bases. CDR1 is SNHLY, CDR2 FYNNEI, per germline. The CDR3 loop spans 15 amino acids. The CDR3 sequence: CASSERGTTQETQYF. CDR3 in DNA: TGTGCCAGCAGTGAAAGGGGGACAACACAAGAGACCCAGTACTTC.

The rearrangement joins TRBV5-1 to TRBJ2-5, with a weak D call TRBD2 (5 bases). Looked up from germline, CDR1 is SGHRS and CDR2 is YFSETQ. V lost 4 bases and J 1 base, leaving 11 bases between the germline ends. This CDR3 spans 14 amino acids. The DNA of the CDR3 is TGCGCCAGCAGCAAGCGCCGGGGCCAAGAGACCCAGTACTTC. It specifies CASSKRRGQETQYF.

The CDR3 region is CASSFGRRSSTDTQYF. In DNA, the CDR3 is TGTGCCAGCAGCTTCGGTCGTCGGTCTAGCACAGATACGCAGTATTTT. The chain has TRBV5-8 and TRBJ2-3; D gene unclear. The V end lost 2 bases, the J end lost 0 bases, and 13 bases lay between the germline ends. The CDR3 runs to 16 residues. Germline values: CDR1 SGHTS, CDR2 YDEGEE.

V usage is TRBV27 and J usage is TRBJ2-7; 7 bases agree with TRBD1. V shed 3 bases and J 5 bases; nucleotides not matched to a gene: 7. This CDR3 has 14 amino acids. CDR1 and CDR2 from the germline V gene are MNHEY and SMNVEV (reference sequence). The CDR3: CASSFRDRVDEQYF. In DNA, the CDR3 is TGTGCCAGCAGTTTCCGAGACAGGGTGGACGAGCAGTACTTC.

This clone came up a few times. The chain is built from TRBV11-1 and TRBJ1-3; D is unresolved. Trimming removed 3 bases at V and 0 bases at J, with 6 bases between. CDR1 is SGHAT and CDR2 is FQDESV in the germline V gene (reference sequence). CDR3 length: 14 residues. The CDR3 sequence: CASSLGRSGNTIYF. CDR3 nucleotides: TGTGCCAGCAGCTTGGGCCGCTCTGGAAACACCATATATTTT.

As for this clone: A read error may account for a junction end that differs from germline. The chain uses TRBV11-1 and TRBJ1-1; 9 nucleotides line up with TRBD1. Per germline, CDR1 SGHAT and CDR2 FQDESV (reference sequence). The CDR3 covers 15 residues. DNA for the CDR3: TGTGCCAGCAGATTAGAACCGGGACAGGGAACTGAAGCTTTCTTT. It specifies CASRLEPGQGTEAFF. Using reference TRBV11-1 and TRBJ1-1 for the parts outside the CDR3, the full variable domain is EAEVAQSPRYKITEKSQAVAFWCDPISGHATLYWYRQILGQGPELLVQFQDESVVDDSQLPKDRFSAERLKGVDSTLKIQPAELGDSAMYLCASRLEPGQGTEAFFGQGTRLTVV.

The gene calls are TRBV11-2 and TRBJ1-1, with D unresolved. Germline CDR1 is SGHAT and CDR2 is FQNNGV. The CDR3 spans 16 residues. Trimming took off 5 bases at V and 4 bases at J, with 20 bases between the two ends. CDR3 nucleotides: TGTGCCAGCAGCCCCCCCGGGTTGTCCCTGGGCACTGAAGCTTTCTTT. Translating it yields CASSPPGLSLGTEAFF.

This chain joins TRBV28 and TRBJ2-7, with D tentatively TRBD2 (5 bases). Trimming took 1 base from V and 4 from J, leaving 8 bases between them. CDR3 length: 13 residues. CDR1 and CDR2 from the germline V gene are MDHEN and SYDVKM. CDR3 protein: CASSLSSGYEQYF. CDR3 in DNA: TGTGCCAGCAGTTTATCGTCGGGATACGAGCAGTACTTC. The full variable domain, its missing parts supplied by reference TRBV28 and TRBJ2-7, is DVKVTQSSRYLVKRTGEKVFLECVQDMDHENMFWYRQDPGLGLRLIYFSYDVKMKEKGDIPEGYSVSREKKERFSLILESASTNQTSMYLCASSLSSGYEQYFGPGTRLTVT.

The chain combines TRBV5-4 with TRBJ2-7, with 11 bases aligning to TRBD2. The germline gives CDR1 SGHNT, CDR2 YYREEE (reference sequence). The V segment lost 2 bases and the J segment 2 bases; nucleotides outside the gene matches: 3. The CDR3 spans 15 residues. CDR3 bases: TGTGCCAGCAGCTTCTCTAGCGGGGGGACCTACGAGCAGTACTTC. Translation gives CASSFSSGGTYEQYF. Filled out from reference TRBV5-4 and TRBJ2-7, the complete variable domain reads ETGVTQSPTHLIKTRGQQVTLRCSSQSGHNTVSWYQQALGQGPQFIFQYYREEENGRGNFPPRFSGLQFPNYSSELNVNALELDDSALYLCASSFSSGGTYEQYFGPGTRLTVT.

The chain recombines TRBV28 with TRBJ1-2; 9 bases match TRBD1. The J segment lost 4 bases and the V segment lost 6 bases, leaving 6 bases of the junction unmatched. Germline-derived CDR1 and CDR2 are MDHEN and SYDVKM. The length of the CDR3 is 14 residues. CDR3 nucleotide sequence: TGTGCCAGCAGACCAACAGGGGGCGTCTATGGCTACACCTTC. It yields the protein CASRPTGGVYGYTF.

V is TRBV19 and J is TRBJ2-2, with D perhaps TRBD1 (5 bases). Germline values: CDR1 LNHDA, CDR2 SQIVND (reference sequence). The CDR3 totals 13 residues. The germline V and J ends were trimmed by 7 bases and 4 bases, with 10 bases remaining between them. The CDR3: CASIQGLTGELFF. For the CDR3, the DNA is TGTGCCAGTATTCAGGGCCTCACCGGGGAGCTGTTTTTT.

The rearrangement links TRBV5-4 to TRBJ1-1; 7 nucleotides align to TRBD1. Trimming removed 0 bases from V and 4 bases from J; junction bases left unmatched: 3. Germline V lookup: CDR1 SGHNT, CDR2 YYREEE (reference sequence). This CDR3 has 14 residues. This CDR3 is CASSLAGGVTEAFF. The CDR3 nucleotides read TGTGCCAGCAGCTTGGCAGGGGGTGTCACTGAAGCTTTCTTT.

This clone was recorded only once. The chain combines TRBV9 with TRBJ1-6; D may be TRBD1 (6 bases). Germline CDR1 is SGDLS and CDR2 is YYNGEE. The CDR3 runs 15 residues. The ends were cut back, 4 bases at V and 11 bases at J, with 19 bases in the middle. In DNA, the CDR3 is TGTGCCAGCAGCCCTGACTTAGGGACATCCCCACCCCTCCACTTT. As protein: CASSPDLGTSPPLHF.

This clone has only one observation. The rearrangement joins TRBV6-5 to TRBJ2-6, with a tentative D call TRBD2 (6 bases). CDR1 and CDR2 from the germline V gene are MNHEY and SVGAGI. The CDR3 is 14 residues long. Trimming left V 6 bases short and J 4 bases short, with 10 bases between. CDR3 nucleotide sequence: TGTGCCAGCAGGGAGGGGACCGGGGCCAACGTCCTGACTTTC. Protein: CASREGTGANVLTF.

V usage is TRBV13 and J usage is TRBJ2-7; the match to TRBD1 covers 10 bases. This CDR3 is 15 amino acids long. CDR1 is PRHDT and CDR2 is FYEKMQ in the germline V gene (reference sequence). J lost 2 bases, V lost 6 bases, and 7 bases had no gene match. CDR3 protein: CASRTAGTGAYEQYF. CDR3 nucleotide sequence: TGTGCCAGCAGGACGGCCGGGACAGGGGCCTACGAGCAGTACTTC.

This chain uses TRBV3-1 (or the pseudogene TRBV3-2) with TRBJ2-5; 12 bases line up with TRBD2. This CDR3 spans 18 amino acids. V was clipped by 0 bases and J by 4 bases; unmatched bases: 9. CDR1 is LGHDT, CDR2 YNNKEL, per germline (reference sequence). As DNA, the CDR3 is TGTGCCAGCAGCCAAGAGCGACTAGCGGGGGCCAGTAGAGAGACCCAGTACTTC. It translates to CASSQERLAGASRETQYF.

This sequence joins TRBV7-3 and TRBJ2-2; 10 bases line up with TRBD2. Germline CDR1 is SGHTA and CDR2 is FQGTGA. This CDR3 contains 16 residues. The J segment lost 4 bases and the V segment lost 3 bases, leaving 5 bases of the junction unmatched. CDR3: CASSFGLAGATGELFF. Here the CDR3 DNA reads TGTGCCAGCAGCTTTGGGCTAGCGGGGGCCACCGGGGAGCTGTTTTTT. The variable domain in full, completed from reference TRBV7-3 and TRBJ2-2, reads GAGVSQTPSNKVTEKGKYVELRCDPISGHTALYWYRQSLGQGPEFLIYFQGTGAADDSGLPNDRFFAVRPEGSVSTLKIQRTERGDSAVYLCASSFGLAGATGELFFGEGSRLTVL.